Below are 20 T cell receptor beta chains sequenced from a single sample in a study of T cell responses to AZD1222 COVID-19 vaccine (dated by TCRdb to the early 2020s). The time point label, read with the paper, signifies: baseline before first vaccination. The library was obtained by the immunoSEQ multiplex PCR assay. TCRdb stores this immuneACCESS table with in-frame sequences only. Part of the clones is absent; in the studies checked, under half of the shortfall reflects unresolved V genes, and no reason is known for the rest. For this sample the table gives some 170,000 clones, of which around 90% were detected only once. The top ten clones comprise less than 3% of the sample. Sequenced here: peripheral blood, sampled on day 0 of AZD1222 vaccination. The receptors were sampled from an adult in good health.

Only a few counts were recorded for this clone. The chain has TRBV5-8 and TRBJ1-4; no clear D. Between the trimmed V and J ends, which lost 0 bases and 6 bases, there was a span of 3 bases. The CDR3 runs to 12 residues. Germline V gene data show CDR1 as SGHTS and CDR2 as YDEGEE. The CDR3: CASSLGYEKLFF. CDR3 nucleotides: TGTGCCAGCAGCTTGGGGTATGAAAAACTGTTTTTT.

This rearrangement joins TRBV25-1 to TRBJ1-1, with D possibly matching TRBD1 (6 bases). V gave up 0 bases and J gave up 10 bases, with 12 bases separating them. The V gene's germline CDR1 is MGHDK and CDR2 SYGVNS. This CDR3 region has 13 residues. CDR3 sequence: CASSEYRQGTAFF. The CDR3 region has the DNA TGTGCCAGCAGTGAATATCGGCAGGGGACAGCTTTCTTT.

The chain employs TRBV27 and TRBJ2-1; D gene unclear. Trimming cost V 3 bases and J 1 base, with 7 bases left between them. This CDR3 contains 14 residues. In germline, CDR1 is MNHEY, CDR2 SMNVEV (reference sequence). The CDR3 DNA is TGTGCCAGCAGTTTGTCGTGGTCCTACAATGAGCAGTTCTTC. This sequence encodes CASSLSWSYNEQFF.

The chain joins TRBV7-2 to TRBJ1-1; D remains ambiguous. Per germline, CDR1 SGHTA and CDR2 FQGNSA. V was cut by 2 bases and J by 4 bases, with 8 bases left in between. The CDR3 spans 13 residues. This chain's CDR3 is CASSLMGATEAFF. In DNA form, the CDR3 reads TGTGCCAGCAGCTTAATGGGAGCCACTGAAGCTTTCTTT.

Note on this clone: Other DNA sequences in this sample translate to the same CDR3. CDR3 in amino acids: CASSEQVNTEAFF. The CDR3 coding sequence is TGCGCCAGCAGTGAACAGGTTAACACTGAAGCTTTCTTT. This chain connects TRBV10-1 to TRBJ1-1; D perhaps matches TRBD1 (5 bases). Germline CDR1 WNHNN, CDR2 SYGVQD (reference sequence). The CDR3 consists of 13 residues. Trimming stripped 3 bases from V and 2 bases from J, with 7 bases between.

The CDR3 nucleotides are TGTGCCAGCAGCCCTCGTTCCGGCGAGCAGTACTTC. This codes for CASSPRSGEQYF. This sequence joins TRBV3-1 (or the pseudogene TRBV3-2) and TRBJ2-7; D gene uncertain. CDR1 and CDR2 from the germline V gene are LGHDT and YNNKEL (reference sequence). The CDR3 has 12 amino acids. Trimming stripped 4 bases from V and 6 bases from J, with 10 bases between.

This sequence joins TRBV6-5 and TRBJ1-3; no clear D. V lost 10 bases and J lost 4, with 14 bases in between. CDR1 and CDR2 from the germline V gene are MNHEY and SVGAGI. The CDR3 has 13 amino acids. CDR3 residues: CATLPLLGNTIYF. The CDR3 nucleotides read TGTGCCACCCTCCCCCTTTTAGGAAACACCATATATTTT.

This chain's CDR3 is CASSGQDGNQPQHF. CDR3 in DNA: TGTGCCAGCAGCGGACAGGATGGCAATCAGCCCCAGCATTTT. V and J are TRBV7-9 and TRBJ1-5; 7 bases are shared with TRBD1. The CDR3 length is 14 residues. The germline gives CDR1 SEHNR, CDR2 FQNEAQ (reference sequence). V dropped 5 bases and J dropped 2; count of bases not matched to a gene: 3.

This rearrangement joins TRBV10-2 to TRBJ2-7, with D unresolved. The V and J ends lost 4 bases and 1 base respectively, with 8 bases between them. Germline V gene sequence: CDR1 WSHSY, CDR2 SAAADI. This CDR3 contains 13 residues. The CDR3 DNA reads TGCGCCAGCAGTGTTGGCCGGTCCTACGAGCAGTACTTC. It translates to CASSVGRSYEQYF.

The chain uses TRBV3-1 (or the pseudogene TRBV3-2) and TRBJ1-4; D is undetermined. Germline-derived CDR1 and CDR2 are LGHDT and YNNKEL (reference sequence). V was shortened by 5 bases and J by 6 bases, with 13 bases between the two germline ends. The CDR3 spans 14 residues. DNA for the CDR3: TGTGCCAGCAGCATGCGAACTGGCGATGAAAAACTGTTTTTT. This codes for CASSMRTGDEKLFF.

This chain uses TRBV7-9 with TRBJ2-1, with 8 bases fitting TRBD2. The CDR3 length is 19 residues. Germline-derived CDR1 and CDR2 are SEHNR and FQNEAQ (reference sequence). With V trimmed by 0 bases and J by 0 bases, 10 bases remained unmatched. In DNA form, the CDR3 reads TGTGCCAGCAGCTTAGCGGGTAGGACTAGCCCCAGCTCCTACAATGAGCAGTTCTTC. Protein product: CASSLAGRTSPSSYNEQFF.

This chain uses TRBV18 with TRBJ2-7, with D unresolved. CDR3 size: 13 residues. V was cut by 3 bases and J by 3 bases, with 9 bases left in between. CDR1 is KGHSH, CDR2 LQKENI, per germline. CDR3 nucleotide sequence: TGTGCCAGCTCACCGACAAGGGACTACGAGCAGTACTTC. Its translation is CASSPTRDYEQYF.

The chain combines TRBV5-6 with TRBJ2-7, with 10 positions matching TRBD2. Germline trimming cut 0 bases from V and 2 bases from J; bases unmatched to any gene: 2. CDR1 and CDR2 (germline): SGHDT, YYEEEE. The CDR3 consists of 15 residues. Here the CDR3 DNA reads TGTGCCAGCAGCTTGGGGCTAGCGGGGGCCTACGAGCAGTACTTC. Translation gives CASSLGLAGAYEQYF.

The genes are TRBV11-2 and TRBJ2-3; D is undetermined. This CDR3 has 13 amino acids. V lost 0 bases and J lost 7, with 8 bases in between. CDR1 is SGHAT and CDR2 is FQNNGV in the germline V gene. The chain's CDR3 is CASSLDRGNTQYF. The CDR3 DNA is TGTGCCAGCAGCTTAGACCGAGGAAATACGCAGTATTTT.

The chain recombines TRBV6-4 with TRBJ1-6; 7 bases map to TRBD1. From germline, CDR1 is MRHNA and CDR2 SNTAGT. The J segment lost 6 bases and the V segment lost 0 bases, leaving 2 bases of the junction unmatched. The CDR3 is 15 residues long. The CDR3 region is CASSDSGTANSPLHF. CDR3 coding DNA: TGTGCCAGCAGTGACTCCGGGACAGCTAATTCACCCCTCCACTTT.

This chain links TRBV30 with TRBJ2-5; 12 positions match TRBD2. The V gene end was trimmed by 0 bases and the J gene end by 4 bases; junction bases not matched to a gene: 3. There are 15 residues in the CDR3. Looked up from germline, CDR1 is GTSNPN and CDR2 is SVGIG (reference sequence). CDR3 DNA: TGTGCCTGGAGTGTACTAGCGGGAGGCGCAGAGACCCAGTACTTC. Translated: CAWSVLAGGAETQYF.

This chain connects TRBV30 to TRBJ2-7, with D perhaps TRBD1 (5 bases). The CDR3 is 13 amino acids. V was trimmed by 4 bases and J by 0 bases, leaving 10 bases between them. Per the germline V gene, CDR1 is GTSNPN and CDR2 is SVGIG (reference sequence). The DNA for the CDR3 is TGTGCCTGGAACAGGCCCTACTCCTACGAGCAGTACTTC. Translated, it gives CAWNRPYSYEQYF.

J is TRBJ2-7 and V is TRBV10-2; D assignment may be TRBD1 or TRBD2 (5 bases each). The germline CDR1 and CDR2 sequences are WSHSY and SAAADI. V lost 6 bases to trimming and J lost 2 bases, with 14 bases between them. This CDR3 comprises 14 residues. CDR3 coding DNA: TGCGCCAGCAGGCAATCGGGGCCTCCCTACGAGCAGTACTTC. Protein: CASRQSGPPYEQYF.

The CDR3 loop reads CASSYMGPYEQYF. The CDR3 DNA sequence: TGTGCCAGCAGTTACATGGGCCCCTACGAGCAGTACTTC. The rearrangement joins TRBV6-5 to TRBJ2-7; D call uncertain. CDR3 length: 13 residues. Trimming removed 2 bases at V and 2 bases at J, with 7 bases between. Germline assignment: CDR1 MNHEY and CDR2 SVGAGI.

This clone occurred a few times. The chain combines TRBV11-2 with TRBJ2-7, with D unresolved. Germline loops: CDR1 SGHAT, CDR2 FQNNGV. V gave up 2 bases and J gave up 2 bases, with 7 bases separating them. The CDR3 extends over 13 amino acids. This chain's CDR3 is CASSLRDTYEQYF. In nucleotides, the CDR3 is TGTGCCAGCAGCTTAAGAGATACCTACGAGCAGTACTTC.